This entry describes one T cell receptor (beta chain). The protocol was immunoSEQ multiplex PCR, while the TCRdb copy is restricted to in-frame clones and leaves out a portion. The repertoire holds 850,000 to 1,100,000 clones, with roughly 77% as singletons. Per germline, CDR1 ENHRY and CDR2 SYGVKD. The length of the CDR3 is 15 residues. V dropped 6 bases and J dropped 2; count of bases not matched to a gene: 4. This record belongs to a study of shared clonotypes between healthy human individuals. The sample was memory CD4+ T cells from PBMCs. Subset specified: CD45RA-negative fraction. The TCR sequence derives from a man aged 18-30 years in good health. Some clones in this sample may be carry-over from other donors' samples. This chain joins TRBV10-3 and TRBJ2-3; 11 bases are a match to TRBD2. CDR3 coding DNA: TGTGCCATCAGCACTAGCGGGGGCAACACAGATACGCAGTATTTT. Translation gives CAISTSGGNTDTQYF.